The 18 T cell receptor beta chains below were found in one sample sequenced in a study of beta chain features in type 1 diabetes. The study's findings and limits: A moderate, significant TCRB CDR3 shortening appeared in type 1 diabetes across four CD4+ subsets.

As every portion of the isolated RNA was reverse transcribed, the sequencing read expressed TCRB transcripts. Profiled with immunoSEQ multiplex PCR; TCRdb holds only in-frame clones, not every one. The sample shows some 290,000 clones, approximately 15% of them seen only once. The antigens these receptors bind are not known. What was sequenced was naive CD4+ T cells from blood. The receptors originated from a man in his thirties or forties with type 1 diabetes.

This clone was seen a few times. This chain joins TRBV27 and TRBJ2-1; 10 nucleotides align to TRBD2. Germline CDR1 MNHEY, CDR2 SMNVEV (reference sequence). The CDR3 extends over 15 amino acids. The trim removed 6 bases at V and 4 bases at J, leaving 6 bases unmatched. CDR3 loop: CASSRTSGTYNEQFF. CDR3 DNA sequence: TGTGCCAGCAGCCGGACTAGCGGAACATACAATGAGCAGTTCTTC.

This clone was observed a handful of times. The identical CDR3 is also encoded by other nucleotide sequences in the sample. V is TRBV5-1 and J is TRBJ1-1, with 10 bases fitting TRBD1. Germline CDR1 is SGHRS and CDR2 is YFSETQ. The CDR3 spans 17 residues. V shed 3 bases and J 1 base; nucleotides not matched to a gene: 9. The CDR3 region is CASSSVPGQGTNTEAFF. The CDR3 coding sequence is TGCGCCAGCAGCTCCGTCCCGGGACAGGGGACGAACACTGAAGCTTTCTTT.

The chain combines TRBV2 with TRBJ2-7; maybe TRBD1 (5 bases). Germline V CDR1 and CDR2: SNHLY, FYNNEI. The CDR3 is made up of 14 amino acids. The germline V and J ends were trimmed by 4 bases and 4 bases, with 14 bases remaining between them. The CDR3 loop is CASSGQGRTYEQYF. In DNA form, the CDR3 reads TGTGCCAGCAGTGGCCAGGGTCGGACGTACGAGCAGTACTTC.

There are a few counts of this clone. The V and J genes are TRBV10-3 and TRBJ2-2, with D perhaps matching TRBD2 (6 bases). Trimming shortened V by 6 bases and J by 9 bases, and 20 bases separated the two germline ends. CDR1 is ENHRY and CDR2 is SYGVKD in the germline V gene. The CDR3 sequence is 15 residues long. Here the CDR3 reads CAISPGLHFTRELFF. The CDR3 nucleotides are TGTGCCATCAGCCCGGGACTTCATTTTACAAGGGAGCTGTTTTTT.

This clone was picked up a small number of times. The chain couples TRBV28 to TRBJ2-5; 7 bases are shared with TRBD2. CDR1 MDHEN and CDR2 SYDVKM come from the germline V gene. The CDR3 is 15 residues long. Unmatched junction bases numbered 9, after V lost 3 bases and J lost 5 bases. Written as DNA, the CDR3 is TGTGCCAGCAGTTTCGTTCGGCGGGAGCGGGAGACCCAGTACTTC. Translation: CASSFVRRERETQYF.

V and J are TRBV2 and TRBJ2-7, with 10 bases fitting TRBD2. The CDR3 contains 12 residues. V shed 7 bases, J shed 3 bases, and the junction held 0 bases outside the gene matches. CDR1 is SNHLY, CDR2 FYNNEI, per germline. The CDR3 sequence is CASKREGYEQYF. The DNA for the CDR3 is TGTGCCAGCAAGCGGGAGGGCTACGAGCAGTACTTC.

The V call is TRBV7-9, the J call TRBJ1-1, with TRBD1 matching over 7 bases. Trimming took 5 bases from V and 9 from J; bases not matched to a gene: 6. This CDR3 has 12 amino acids. Germline values: CDR1 SEHNR, CDR2 FQNEAQ (reference sequence). The CDR3 nucleotides are TGTGCCAGCAGCCTGGGACAGAGACAAGCTTTCTTT. It translates to CASSLGQRQAFF.

J is TRBJ2-7 and V is TRBV7-9; D might be TRBD1 (6 bases). Per germline, CDR1 SEHNR and CDR2 FQNEAQ (reference sequence). This CDR3 is built from 13 residues. Trimming removed 3 bases at V and 7 bases at J, with 13 bases between. The CDR3 coding sequence is TGTGCCAGCAGCTTCACAGGGATCGGGGAGCAGTACTTC. Translating gives CASSFTGIGEQYF.

The chain employs TRBV4-2 and TRBJ2-6; TRBD2 matches at 10 bases. V trimming: 10 bases; J trimming: 0 bases; junction bases outside the gene matches: 6. This CDR3 is 16 amino acids long. Germline CDR1 and CDR2: LGHNA and YNFKEQ. DNA for the CDR3: TGTGCCATCGGGACTAGCGCGAGCTCTGGGGCCAACGTCCTGACTTTC. Protein sequence: CAIGTSASSGANVLTF.

The chain recombines TRBV28 with TRBJ2-7, with 13 nucleotides matching TRBD2. The CDR3 has 16 amino acids. Germline CDR1 MDHEN, CDR2 SYDVKM. V lost 4 bases, J lost 5 bases, and 8 bases stayed unmatched. CDR3 protein: CASSSPGLAGLHEQYF. In DNA form, the CDR3 reads TGTGCCAGCAGTTCCCCGGGACTAGCGGGACTTCACGAGCAGTACTTC.

About this clone itself: An end of the junction does not agree with germline; a read error may underlie this. This sequence joins TRBV2 and TRBJ2-3; TRBD2 matches 9 bases. The CDR3 length is 16 residues. Germline V gene lookup returns CDR1 SNHLY and CDR2 FYNNEI. CDR3 amino acids: CASSKALAGSTDTQYF. CDR3 DNA: TGTGCCAGCAGTAAAGCTCTAGCGGGGAGCACAGATACGCAGTATTTT.

The sample holds a few counts of this clone. In nucleotides, the CDR3 is TGTGCCAGCAGTGAACCGGCGGACTCAGATACGCAGTATTTT. This codes for CASSEPADSDTQYF. This chain uses TRBV25-1 with TRBJ2-3, with a weak D call TRBD2 (5 bases). V was pared by 2 bases and J by 4 bases, with 10 bases between. CDR1 is MGHDK and CDR2 is SYGVNS in the germline V gene. This CDR3 has 14 residues.

This clone was found a few times. The chain joins TRBV7-9 to TRBJ2-2, with TRBD2 matching over 10 bases. V was pared by 7 bases and J by 0 bases, with 2 bases of the junction left unmatched. CDR1 SEHNR and CDR2 FQNEAQ come from the germline V gene (reference sequence). CDR3 length: 15 amino acids. CDR3 region: CASNSGRANTGELFF. Here the CDR3 DNA reads TGTGCCAGCAACAGCGGGAGGGCGAACACCGGGGAGCTGTTTTTT.

This chain connects TRBV5-1 to TRBJ2-7; D is unresolved. CDR1 and CDR2 (germline): SGHRS, YFSETQ. The CDR3 consists of 14 residues. V was pared by 4 bases and J by 5 bases, with 16 bases between. The CDR3 is CASSLGFGQDEQYF. The CDR3 DNA follows: TGCGCCAGCAGCCTGGGGTTTGGGCAGGACGAGCAGTACTTC.

The genes are TRBV4-2 and TRBJ1-2, with TRBD1 identical over 7 bases. The germline V gene encodes CDR1 LGHNA and CDR2 YNFKEQ. With 1 base clipped from V and 1 base from J, the junction kept 6 bases outside the gene matches. This CDR3 has 16 residues. The CDR3 protein is CASSQGTGVGNYGYTF. The DNA of the CDR3 is TGTGCCAGCAGCCAAGGCACAGGGGTGGGTAACTATGGCTACACCTTC.

This clone occurred a few times. The chain has TRBV28 and TRBJ2-5; a possible D gene is TRBD1 (5 bases). V lost 8 bases, J lost 2 bases, and 12 bases lay in between. This CDR3 has 13 residues. The germline gives CDR1 MDHEN, CDR2 SYDVKM. The CDR3 is CASSAAGQETQYF. The DNA of the CDR3 is TGTGCCAGCTCGGCGGCAGGGCAAGAGACCCAGTACTTC.

The chain links TRBV27 to TRBJ2-7, with 9 nucleotides matching TRBD1. Germline V lookup: CDR1 MNHEY, CDR2 SMNVEV (reference sequence). V gave up 7 bases and J gave up 2 bases; unmatched junction bases: 6. This CDR3 spans 14 amino acids. The DNA of the CDR3 is TGTGCCAGCAAACCGGGACAGGGACCCTACGAGCAGTACTTC. This sequence encodes CASKPGQGPYEQYF.

V gene TRBV25-1 combines with J gene TRBJ2-1; 8 bases align to TRBD2. J lost 5 bases, V lost 2 bases, and 5 bases had no gene match. Germline CDR1 is MGHDK and CDR2 is SYGVNS. There are 15 residues in the CDR3. The CDR3 sequence: CASSEKLAVNNEQFF. CDR3 sequence (DNA): TGTGCCAGCAGTGAAAAACTAGCGGTAAACAATGAGCAGTTCTTC.